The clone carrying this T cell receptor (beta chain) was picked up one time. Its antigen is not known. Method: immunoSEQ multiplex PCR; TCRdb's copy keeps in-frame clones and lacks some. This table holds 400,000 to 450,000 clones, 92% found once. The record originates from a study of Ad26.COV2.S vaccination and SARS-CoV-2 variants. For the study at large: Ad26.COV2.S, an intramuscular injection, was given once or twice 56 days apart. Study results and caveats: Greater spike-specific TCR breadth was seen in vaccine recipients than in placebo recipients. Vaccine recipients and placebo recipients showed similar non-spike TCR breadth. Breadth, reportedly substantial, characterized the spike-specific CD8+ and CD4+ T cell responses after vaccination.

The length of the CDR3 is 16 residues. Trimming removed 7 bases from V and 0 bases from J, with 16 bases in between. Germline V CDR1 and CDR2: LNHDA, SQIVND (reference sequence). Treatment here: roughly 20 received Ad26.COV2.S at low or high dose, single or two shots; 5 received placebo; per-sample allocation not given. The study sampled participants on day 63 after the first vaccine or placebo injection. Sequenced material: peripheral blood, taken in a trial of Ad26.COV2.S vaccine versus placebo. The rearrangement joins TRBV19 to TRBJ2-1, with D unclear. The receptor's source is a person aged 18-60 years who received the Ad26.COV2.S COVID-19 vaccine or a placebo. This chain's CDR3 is CASTNRSSTSYNEQFF. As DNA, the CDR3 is TGTGCCAGTACCAATCGAAGTAGCACCTCCTACAATGAGCAGTTCTTC.